Listed below are T cell receptor beta chains from one sample, sequenced in a study of vaccination and CD4 T cells after COVID-19. These receptors have no identified antigens. TCRdb itself ran the PCR reads through MiXCR, one entry per CDR3 protein. Of approximately 12,000 distinct CDR3 sequences listed, 53% were seen once; the top ten hold around 30%. What was sequenced was CD4+ T cells from blood, cultured in vitro. The receptors here all came from a human donor who had recovered from COVID-19. The CDR3 runs from the conserved cysteine through the conserved F or W. A D gene is named only where the DNA matches it firmly. Some rows mark clone size as missing; the rest say once, few, many or name a class of expanded clone.

D: TRBD1; J: TRBJ1-2; V: TRBV7-9; length: 15; size: .; CDR3: CASSPTQGAPRSYTF; DNA: TGTGCCAGCAGCCCAACACAGGGGGCGCCGAGAAGCTACACCTTC
D: TRBD2; J: TRBJ2-5; V: TRBV11-3; length: 17; size: few; CDR3: CASSPPEGRGGLETQYF; DNA: TGTGCCAGCAGCCCTCCGGAGGGGCGGGGGGGCCTGGAGACCCAGTACTTC
D: .; J: TRBJ1-1; V: TRBV12-3/TRBV12-4; length: 13; size: once; CDR3: CASTLGGDTEAFF; DNA: TGTGCCAGCACTTTAGGGGGGGACACTGAAGCTTTCTTT
D: TRBD1; J: TRBJ1-1; V: TRBV20-1; length: 13; size: .; CDR3: CSAGDRVSTEAFF; DNA: TGCAGTGCTGGGGACAGGGTGAGCACTGAAGCTTTCTTT
D: .; J: TRBJ2-2; V: TRBV7-3; length: 14; size: .; CDR3: CASSLGTNTGELFF; DNA: TGTGCCAGCAGCCTAGGGACTAACACCGGGGAGCTGTTTTTT
D: .; J: TRBJ1-2; V: TRBV15; length: 15; size: .; CDR3: CATSRVANSNYGYTF; DNA: TGTGCCACCAGCAGAGTTGCGAATTCTAACTATGGCTACACCTTC
D: TRBD1; J: TRBJ1-6; V: TRBV7-2; length: 15; size: few; CDR3: CASSLNRGQNSPLHF; DNA: TGTGCCAGCAGCCTCAACAGGGGGCAAAATTCACCCCTCCACTTT
D: TRBD1; J: TRBJ2-7; V: TRBV5-8; length: 12; size: .; CDR3: CASSIDRDEQYF; DNA: TGTGCCAGCAGCATAGACAGGGACGAGCAGTACTTC
D: .; J: TRBJ1-2; V: TRBV5-1; length: 13; size: .; CDR3: CASSLDGSYGYTF; DNA: TGCGCCAGCAGCTTGGACGGTAGCTATGGCTACACCTTC
D: .; J: TRBJ1-5; V: TRBV15; length: 17; size: .; CDR3: CATSREVAAAQNQPQHF; DNA: TGTGCCACCAGCAGGGAGGTGGCGGCAGCCCAAAATCAGCCCCAGCATTTT
D: .; J: TRBJ1-2; V: TRBV7-9; length: 14; size: .; CDR3: CASSLAVSNYGYTF; DNA: TGTGCCAGCAGCTTAGCGGTTTCTAACTATGGCTACACCTTC
D: .; J: TRBJ1-4; V: TRBV7-2; length: 14; size: .; CDR3: CASSSLQGNEKLFF; DNA: TGTGCCAGCAGCTCTCTCCAGGGGAATGAAAAACTGTTTTTT
D: TRBD1; J: TRBJ2-7; V: TRBV7-8; length: 19; size: .; CDR3: CASSPRFLRDRGGTYEQYF; DNA: TGTGCCAGCAGCCCTAGGTTTCTCAGGGACAGGGGTGGGACCTACGAGCAGTACTTC
D: .; J: TRBJ2-7; V: TRBV6-1; length: 16; size: .; CDR3: CASTKYGGQSPYEQYF; DNA: TGTGCCAGCACCAAGTACGGGGGACAGTCGCCCTACGAGCAGTACTTC
D: .; J: TRBJ2-7; V: TRBV6-5; length: 16; size: few; CDR3: CASSYSGGGAPYEQYF; DNA: TGTGCCAGCAGTTACTCTGGGGGCGGGGCCCCCTACGAGCAGTACTTC
D: .; J: TRBJ1-6; V: TRBV7-2; length: 14; size: .; CDR3: CASSFDRNNSPLHF; DNA: TGTGCCAGCAGCTTTGACAGAAATAATTCACCCCTCCACTTT
D: TRBD1; J: TRBJ2-1; V: TRBV6-1; length: 16; size: .; CDR3: CASSHLGQGEGNEQFF; DNA: TGTGCCAGCAGCCACCTCGGACAGGGGGAGGGTAATGAGCAGTTCTTC
D: TRBD1; J: TRBJ1-6; V: TRBV7-9; length: 16; size: .; CDR3: CASSLGSGQGNSPLHF; DNA: TGTGCCAGCAGCTTAGGATCGGGACAGGGCAATTCACCCCTCCACTTT
D: .; J: TRBJ2-7; V: TRBV28; length: 13; size: .; CDR3: CASNYGTTYEQYF; DNA: TGTGCCAGCAACTACGGGACAACCTACGAGCAGTACTTC
D: .; J: TRBJ1-2; V: TRBV12-3/TRBV12-4; length: 14; size: few; CDR3: CASSWDNNNYGYTF; DNA: TGTGCCAGCAGTTGGGATAACAATAACTATGGCTACACCTTC
D: .; J: TRBJ2-3; V: TRBV9; length: 16; size: .; CDR3: CASSVVGLTSTDTQYF; DNA: TGTGCCAGCAGCGTAGTCGGGCTTACTAGCACAGATACGCAGTATTTT
D: TRBD1; J: TRBJ2-7; V: TRBV20-1; length: 13; size: few; CDR3: CSASQGPQREQYF; DNA: TGCAGTGCTTCACAGGGGCCGCAGAGGGAGCAGTACTTC
D: TRBD2; J: TRBJ2-2; V: TRBV5-1; length: 17; size: .; CDR3: CASTGLAGTLNTGELFF; DNA: TGCGCCAGCACGGGACTAGCGGGGACTCTAAACACCGGGGAGCTGTTTTTT
D: TRBD1; J: TRBJ1-2; V: TRBV11-2; length: 13; size: .; CDR3: CASSSGQGRGYTF; DNA: TGTGCCAGCAGCTCGGGACAGGGGAGAGGCTACACCTTC
D: .; J: TRBJ1-6; V: TRBV7-2; length: 14; size: .; CDR3: CASSSRQYNSPLHF; DNA: TGTGCCAGCAGCTCCAGACAGTACAATTCACCCCTCCACTTT
D: .; J: TRBJ2-7; V: TRBV10-3; length: 11; size: .; CDR3: CAISDIYEQYF; DNA: TGTGCCATCAGTGACATTTACGAGCAGTACTTC
D: TRBD1; J: TRBJ1-5; V: TRBV19; length: 15; size: few; CDR3: CASSTQQGINQPQHF; DNA: TGTGCCAGTAGTACCCAACAGGGGATCAATCAGCCCCAGCATTTT
D: .; J: TRBJ1-5; V: TRBV20-1; length: 14; size: .; CDR3: CSADDPTGRQPQHF; DNA: TGCAGTGCCGACGACCCGACAGGCCGGCAGCCCCAGCATTTT
D: TRBD1; J: TRBJ2-7; V: TRBV11-2; length: 15; size: .; CDR3: CASSLVADRNYEQYF; DNA: TGTGCCAGCAGCTTAGTTGCGGACAGGAACTACGAGCAGTACTTC
D: .; J: TRBJ2-1; V: TRBV5-1; length: 15; size: .; CDR3: CASRAPSDPYNEQFF; DNA: TGCGCCAGCAGGGCTCCTAGCGACCCCTACAATGAGCAGTTCTTC
D: .; J: TRBJ2-1; V: TRBV7-9; length: 15; size: .; CDR3: CASSLGAASGDEQFF; DNA: TGTGCCAGCAGTTTAGGGGCAGCTAGTGGCGATGAGCAGTTCTTC
D: .; J: TRBJ1-3; V: TRBV7-9; length: 14; size: .; CDR3: CASSPGRASDTIYF; DNA: TGTGCCAGCAGCCCAGGTAGGGCGTCGGACACCATATATTTT
D: TRBD1; J: TRBJ1-1; V: TRBV27; length: 14; size: .; CDR3: CASSFRTGSVGAFF; DNA: TGTGCCAGCAGTTTCCGGACAGGGTCGGTCGGGGCTTTCTTT
D: .; J: TRBJ1-5; V: TRBV6-1; length: 13; size: .; CDR3: CASRQENNQPQHF; DNA: TGTGCCAGCAGGCAGGAAAACAATCAGCCCCAGCATTTT
D: TRBD2; J: TRBJ2-1; V: TRBV19; length: 14; size: .; CDR3: CASTVAGGLNEQFF; DNA: TGTGCCAGTACGGTAGCGGGGGGGCTCAATGAGCAGTTCTTC
D: .; J: TRBJ1-5; V: TRBV7-2; length: 15; size: .; CDR3: CASSLAGGWNQPQHF; DNA: TGTGCCAGCAGCTTAGCGGGGGGCTGGAATCAGCCCCAGCATTTT
D: .; J: TRBJ2-3; V: TRBV7-9; length: 15; size: .; CDR3: CASSLDVGGTDTQYF; DNA: TGTGCCAGCAGCTTAGACGTGGGAGGCACTGATACGCAGTATTTT
D: .; J: TRBJ2-2; V: TRBV30; length: 13; size: .; CDR3: CAWSVRPTGELFF; DNA: TGTGCCTGGAGTGTACGTCCGACCGGGGAGCTGTTTTTT
D: .; J: TRBJ1-3; V: TRBV11-3; length: 15; size: .; CDR3: CASSLRISSGNTIYF; DNA: TGTGCCAGCAGCTTACGGATTAGCTCTGGAAACACCATATATTTT
D: .; J: TRBJ2-2; V: TRBV29-1; length: 16; size: .; CDR3: CSVKAGPEINTGELFF; DNA: TGCAGCGTTAAGGCGGGCCCAGAGATCAACACCGGGGAGCTGTTTTTT
D: .; J: TRBJ1-4; V: TRBV10-3; length: 12; size: .; CDR3: CAIRGLNEKLFF; DNA: TGTGCCATCCGAGGGCTTAATGAAAAACTGTTTTTT
D: .; J: TRBJ2-3; V: TRBV6-2/TRBV6-3; length: 16; size: .; CDR3: CASSIFTGGLTDTQYF; DNA: TGTGCCAGCAGCATTTTTACGGGCGGCTTAACAGATACGCAGTATTTT
D: .; J: TRBJ1-2; V: TRBV20-1; length: 13; size: .; CDR3: CSAIEVLDYGYTF; DNA: TGCAGTGCTATAGAGGTTTTAGACTATGGCTACACCTTC
D: .; J: TRBJ1-3; V: TRBV20-1; length: 13; size: once; CDR3: CSAKPTTGNTIYF; DNA: TGCAGTGCTAAGCCCACGACGGGAAACACCATATATTTT
D: .; J: TRBJ1-1; V: TRBV10-3; length: 12; size: few; CDR3: CAISTLRGEAFF; DNA: TGTGCCATCAGTACCCTGAGGGGCGAAGCTTTCTTT